The 2 T cell receptor beta chains listed next were all sequenced from one sample in a study of blood T cell repertoires in COVID-19. Method: immunoSEQ multiplex PCR; TCRdb's copy keeps in-frame clones and lacks some. Of about 52,000 clones in the sample, 89% were seen once. Material for sequencing was peripheral blood. Source of these receptors: a man older than 75 with active or convalescent COVID-19.

The chain has TRBV21-1 and TRBJ2-4; the table's D call, TRBD1, has no DNA check behind it. TRBV21-1 is deemed a pseudogene. The length of the CDR3 is 15 residues. DNA of the CDR3: TGTGCCACCGGCTTAAAGGGGGATCGTTCAAACATTCAGTACTTC. Its translation is CATGLKGDRSNIQYF.

This clone has just one count. The J gene is TRBJ1-1, the V gene TRBV5-1, with D hard to call. V was cut by 4 bases and J by 2 bases, with 12 bases left in between. The germline V gene has CDR1 SGHRS and CDR2 YFSETQ. This CDR3 contains 14 residues. The CDR3 is CASSLLQLNTEAFF. In nucleotides, the CDR3 is TGCGCCAGCAGCCTGCTACAGCTTAACACTGAAGCTTTCTTT.